One sample yielded the 15 T cell receptor beta chains listed below, sequenced in a study of CD8+CD57+ T cells in acquired aplastic anemia. TCR beta VDJ and CDR3 profiles were obtained from a genomic DNA template. MiXCR was run by TCRdb on the reads, yielding one entry per CDR3 protein. The sample shows 150,000 to 200,000 distinct CDR3 sequences, 48% of them seen only once. Patients chosen for sequencing had shown CD8+CD57+ cell expansion by flow cytometry. The sequencing sample was made of sorted CD4+, CD8+, or CD8+CD57+ T cells (not recorded which) from PBMCs. These receptors were collected from a human donor with aplastic anemia.

V and J are TRBV2 and TRBJ2-3; TRBD1 matches at 7 bases. The CDR3 totals 14 residues. Trimming cost V 5 bases and J 7 bases; bases outside gene matches: 9. Per germline, CDR1 SNHLY and CDR2 FYNNEI. CDR3 in DNA: TGTGCCAGCAGTTCTTTACAGGGGTCAAATACGCAGTATTTT. It translates to CASSSLQGSNTQYF.

This clonotype was counted at least ten times. This sequence joins TRBV19 and TRBJ2-3; 12 nucleotides line up with TRBD2. The CDR3 has 17 amino acids. V lost 9 bases, J lost 0 bases, and 10 bases stayed unmatched. Per the germline V gene, CDR1 is LNHDA and CDR2 is SQIVND (reference sequence). CDR3 region: CASSWTSGVISTDTQYF. CDR3 DNA: TGTGCCAGCTCCTGGACTAGCGGGGTCATTAGCACAGATACGCAGTATTTT.

This clonotype was observed once. The chain joins TRBV10-3 to TRBJ1-2; 12 nucleotides line up with TRBD1. The ends lost 6 bases at V and 4 bases at J; junction bases unmatched: 3. Germline V gene data show CDR1 as ENHRY and CDR2 as SYGVKD. CDR3 length: 14 residues. CDR3 sequence (DNA): TGTGCCATCAGGGGACAGGGGGCAGGCTATGGCTACACCTTC. Translation gives CAIRGQGAGYGYTF.

The chain recombines TRBV7-6 with TRBJ2-1, with D unresolved. V lost 6 bases and J lost 14, with 14 bases in between. Germline V CDR1 and CDR2: SGHVS, FNYEAQ. The CDR3 is 11 amino acids. The CDR3 nucleotides read TGTGCCAGCAGTTCCGACAAGGTGAAGTTCTTC. It specifies CASSSDKVKFF.

The chain employs TRBV20-1 and TRBJ1-5; 8 nucleotides agree with TRBD1. The CDR3 extends over 13 amino acids. The germline gives CDR1 DFQATT, CDR2 SNEGSKA (reference sequence). The J segment lost 1 base and the V segment lost 8 bases, leaving 4 bases of the junction unmatched. CDR3 DNA sequence: TGCAGTTTGACAGGGGCGAGCAATCAGCCCCAGCATTTT. Translation: CSLTGASNQPQHF.

This clonotype came up once. The chain recombines TRBV13 with TRBJ1-1; D unclear. CDR1 is PRHDT and CDR2 is FYEKMQ in the germline V gene (reference sequence). V dropped 7 bases and J dropped 1 base, with 10 bases sitting between them. The CDR3 loop spans 13 amino acids. The CDR3 bases are TGTGCCAGCACCCCGACGGAGAACACTGAAGCTTTCTTT. It is translated as CASTPTENTEAFF.

This clonotype was counted a few times. V and J are TRBV20-1 and TRBJ2-5; 7 bases line up with TRBD1. CDR1 DFQATT and CDR2 SNEGSKA come from the germline V gene (reference sequence). This CDR3 region has 14 residues. Trimming at V came to 5 bases and at J to 5 bases, leaving 11 bases not matched to a gene. CDR3 sequence (DNA): TGCAGTGCTGTACGCCGACAGGGCTTGGAGACCCAGTACTTC. This encodes CSAVRRQGLETQYF.

This clonotype was recorded at least ten times. The CDR3: CSARGPGTSGRTDTQYF. The CDR3 DNA sequence: TGCAGTGCTAGGGGCCCGGGGACTAGCGGCCGCACAGATACGCAGTATTTT. This sequence joins TRBV20-1 and TRBJ2-3; TRBD2 matches 11 bases. The trim removed 3 bases at V and 1 base at J, leaving 9 bases unmatched. The CDR3 has 17 residues. From germline, CDR1 is DFQATT and CDR2 SNEGSKA (reference sequence).

In the case of this clonotype: A read error may account for a junction end that differs from germline. This chain uses TRBV10-3 with TRBJ1-4; D is possibly TRBD1 (5 bases). Germline V gene data show CDR1 as ENHRY and CDR2 as SYGVKD. This CDR3 comprises 15 residues. The CDR3 region has the DNA TGTGCCAGCAGTTCCACCGGGGCCTCCAATGAAAAACTGTTTTTT. This translates into CASSSTGASNEKLFF.

This chain uses TRBV15 with TRBJ2-5; no firm D call. The CDR3 is made up of 13 amino acids. V was shortened by 2 bases and J by 5 bases, with 9 bases between the two germline ends. Germline CDR1 reads LNHNV; CDR2 reads YYDKDF (reference sequence). The CDR3 DNA reads TGTGCCACCAGCAGACAACGCCTGGAGACCCAGTACTTC. Its translation is CATSRQRLETQYF.

The V gene is TRBV29-1, the J gene TRBJ2-7; 16 bases line up with TRBD2. CDR3 length equals 15 residues. Unmatched junction bases numbered 6, after V lost 4 bases and J lost 6 bases. The V gene's germline CDR1 is SQVTM and CDR2 ANQGSEA. The CDR3 loop reads CSVGGTSGRAREQYF. The CDR3, as DNA: TGCAGCGTTGGAGGGACTAGCGGGAGGGCCCGCGAGCAGTACTTC.

This clonotype appeared a single time. The genes are TRBV6-1 and TRBJ2-1; no clear D. Germline CDR1 and CDR2: MNHNS and SASEGT. V was cut by 8 bases and J by 11 bases, with 13 bases left in between. The CDR3 consists of 11 residues. Here the CDR3 reads CASLVGRQQFF. CDR3 in DNA: TGTGCCAGCCTAGTGGGCAGGCAGCAGTTCTTC.

This clonotype came up many times. The V and J genes are TRBV9 and TRBJ1-6; a possible D gene is TRBD1 (6 bases). Germline lookup yields CDR1 SGDLS and CDR2 YYNGEE. This CDR3 has 16 residues. Trimming took 3 bases from V and 5 from J, leaving 15 bases between them. Here the CDR3 DNA reads TGTGCCAGCAGCGACCCACGGCAGGGGAATAATTCACCCCTCCACTTT. As protein: CASSDPRQGNNSPLHF.

This chain connects TRBV7-9 to TRBJ2-5; D is unresolved. The germline V gene encodes CDR1 SEHNR and CDR2 FQNEAQ (reference sequence). This CDR3 spans 15 amino acids. V lost 5 bases, J lost 5 bases, and 18 bases lay in between. CDR3 sequence (DNA): TGTGCCAGCAGCCCGGCAGTCTCTCACCCCGAGACCCAGTACTTC. Translating gives CASSPAVSHPETQYF.

This clonotype was observed at least ten times. The genes are TRBV20-1 and TRBJ1-5, with D unclear. The CDR3 has 11 residues. CDR1 and CDR2 (germline): DFQATT, SNEGSKA (reference sequence). Trimming stripped 3 bases from V and 10 bases from J, with 10 bases between. The CDR3 spells CSASNPRPQHF. In DNA, the CDR3 is TGCAGTGCTAGTAATCCAAGACCCCAGCATTTT.